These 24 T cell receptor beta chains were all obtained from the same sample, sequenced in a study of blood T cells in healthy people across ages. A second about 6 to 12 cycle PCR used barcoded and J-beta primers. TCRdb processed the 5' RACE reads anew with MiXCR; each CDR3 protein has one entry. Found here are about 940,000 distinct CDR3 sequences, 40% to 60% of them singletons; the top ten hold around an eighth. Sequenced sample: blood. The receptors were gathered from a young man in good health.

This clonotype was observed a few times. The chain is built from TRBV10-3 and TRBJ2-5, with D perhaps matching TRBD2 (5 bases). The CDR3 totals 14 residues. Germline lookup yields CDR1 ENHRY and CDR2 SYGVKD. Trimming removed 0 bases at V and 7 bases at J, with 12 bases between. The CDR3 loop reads CAISESGPAGTQYF. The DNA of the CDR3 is TGTGCCATCAGTGAGTCCGGGCCCGCGGGGACCCAGTACTTC.

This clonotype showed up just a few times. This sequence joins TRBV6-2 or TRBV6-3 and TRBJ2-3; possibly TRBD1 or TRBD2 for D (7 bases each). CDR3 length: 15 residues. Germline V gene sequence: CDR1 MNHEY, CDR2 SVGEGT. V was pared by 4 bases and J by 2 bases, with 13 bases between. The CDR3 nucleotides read TGTGCCAGCAGTTGGGAGGGACAGTACACAGATACGCAGTATTTT. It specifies CASSWEGQYTDTQYF.

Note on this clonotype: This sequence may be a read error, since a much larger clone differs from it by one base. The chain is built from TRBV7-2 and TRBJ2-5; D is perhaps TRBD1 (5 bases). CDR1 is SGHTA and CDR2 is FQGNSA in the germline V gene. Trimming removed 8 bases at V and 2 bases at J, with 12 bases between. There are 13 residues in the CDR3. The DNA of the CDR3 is TGTGCCAGCCGACGTGACAGACAAGAGACCCAGTACTTC. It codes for CASRRDRQETQYF.

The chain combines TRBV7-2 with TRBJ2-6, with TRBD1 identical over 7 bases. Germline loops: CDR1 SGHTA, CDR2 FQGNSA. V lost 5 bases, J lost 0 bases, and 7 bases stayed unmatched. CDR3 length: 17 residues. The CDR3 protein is CASSNRDSLSGANVLTF. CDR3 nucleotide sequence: TGTGCCAGCAGCAACCGGGACAGTCTCTCTGGGGCCAACGTCCTGACTTTC.

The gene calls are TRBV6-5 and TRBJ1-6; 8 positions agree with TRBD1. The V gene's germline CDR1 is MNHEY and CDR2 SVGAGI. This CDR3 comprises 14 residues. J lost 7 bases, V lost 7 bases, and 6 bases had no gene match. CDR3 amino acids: CASTDDRGNSPLHF. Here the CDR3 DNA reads TGTGCCAGCACCGATGACAGGGGAAATTCACCCCTCCACTTT.

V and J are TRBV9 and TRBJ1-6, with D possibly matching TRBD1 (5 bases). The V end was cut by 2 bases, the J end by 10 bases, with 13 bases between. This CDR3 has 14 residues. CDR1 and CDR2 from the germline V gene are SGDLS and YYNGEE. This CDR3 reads CASSVDAGGSPLHF. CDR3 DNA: TGTGCCAGCAGCGTTGACGCCGGGGGATCACCCCTCCACTTT.

The DNA of the CDR3 is TGTGCCAGCAGTTACCAGGGGCCAGGTCCCTACGAGCAGTACTTC. Its translation: CASSYQGPGPYEQYF. The chain carries TRBV6-5 and TRBJ2-7; weak D call: TRBD1 (6 bases). Germline V CDR1 and CDR2: MNHEY, SVGAGI. The CDR3 contains 15 residues. V lost 2 bases, J lost 2 bases, and 13 bases lay in between.

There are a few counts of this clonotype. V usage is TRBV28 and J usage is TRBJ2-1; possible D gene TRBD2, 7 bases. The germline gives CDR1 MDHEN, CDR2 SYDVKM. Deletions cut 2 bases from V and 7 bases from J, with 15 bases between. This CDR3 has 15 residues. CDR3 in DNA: TGTGCCAGCAGTTTAGGGGGGGGGCCGTGGAATGAGCAGTTCTTC. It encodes CASSLGGGPWNEQFF.

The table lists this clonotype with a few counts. CDR3 nucleotide sequence: TGTGCCACCAGCGCCGTCGGGCTCCTGAACACCGGGGAGCTGTTTTTT. Translating gives CATSAVGLLNTGELFF. The chain recombines TRBV15 with TRBJ2-2, with D unclear. V was clipped by 5 bases and J by 1 base, with 14 bases between them. Looked up from germline, CDR1 is LNHNV and CDR2 is YYDKDF (reference sequence). The CDR3 runs 16 residues.

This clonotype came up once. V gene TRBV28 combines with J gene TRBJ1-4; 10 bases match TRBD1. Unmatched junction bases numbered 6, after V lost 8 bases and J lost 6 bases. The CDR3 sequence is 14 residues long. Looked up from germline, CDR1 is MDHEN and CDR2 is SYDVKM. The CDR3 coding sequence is TGTGCCAGCGTGCCGGGACAGGGGTATGAAAAACTGTTTTTT. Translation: CASVPGQGYEKLFF.

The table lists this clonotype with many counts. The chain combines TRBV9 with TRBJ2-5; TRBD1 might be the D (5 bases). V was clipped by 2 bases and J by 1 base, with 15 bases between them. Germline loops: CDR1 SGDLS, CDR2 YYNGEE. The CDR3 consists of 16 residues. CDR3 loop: CASSVVGQQAQETQYF. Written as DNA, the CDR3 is TGTGCCAGCAGCGTCGTAGGCCAACAGGCCCAAGAGACCCAGTACTTC.

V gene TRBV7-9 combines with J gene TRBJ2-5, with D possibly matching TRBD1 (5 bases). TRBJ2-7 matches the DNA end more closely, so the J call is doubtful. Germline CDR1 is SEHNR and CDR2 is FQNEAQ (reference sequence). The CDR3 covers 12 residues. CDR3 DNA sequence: TGTGCCAGCGGCCCTCAGGGCCACGAGCAGTACTTC. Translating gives CASGPQGHEQYF.

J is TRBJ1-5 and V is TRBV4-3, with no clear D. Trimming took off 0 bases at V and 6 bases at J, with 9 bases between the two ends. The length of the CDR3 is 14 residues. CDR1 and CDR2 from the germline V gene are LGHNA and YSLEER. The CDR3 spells CASSQDGIGQPQHF. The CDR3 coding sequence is TGCGCCAGCAGCCAAGATGGAATCGGTCAGCCCCAGCATTTT.

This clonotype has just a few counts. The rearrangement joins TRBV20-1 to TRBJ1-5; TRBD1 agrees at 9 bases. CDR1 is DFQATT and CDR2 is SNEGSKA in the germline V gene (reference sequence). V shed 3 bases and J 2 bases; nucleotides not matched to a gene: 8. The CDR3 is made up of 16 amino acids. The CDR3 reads CSASAGQGIGNQPQHF. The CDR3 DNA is TGCAGTGCTAGCGCCGGACAGGGGATAGGCAATCAGCCCCAGCATTTT.

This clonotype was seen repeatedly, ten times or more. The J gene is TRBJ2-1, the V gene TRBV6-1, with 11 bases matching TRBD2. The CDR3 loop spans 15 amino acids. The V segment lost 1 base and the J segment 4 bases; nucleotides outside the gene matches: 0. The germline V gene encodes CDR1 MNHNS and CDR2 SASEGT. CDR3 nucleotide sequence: TGTGCCAGCAGTGAAGGACTAGCGGGGTACAATGAGCAGTTCTTC. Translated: CASSEGLAGYNEQFF.

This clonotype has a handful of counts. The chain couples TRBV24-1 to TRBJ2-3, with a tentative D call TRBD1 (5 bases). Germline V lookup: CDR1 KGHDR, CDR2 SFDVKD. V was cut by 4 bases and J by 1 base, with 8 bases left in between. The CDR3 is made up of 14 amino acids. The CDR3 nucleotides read TGTGCCACCAGTGACCTACAGGGCACAGATACGCAGTATTTT. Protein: CATSDLQGTDTQYF.

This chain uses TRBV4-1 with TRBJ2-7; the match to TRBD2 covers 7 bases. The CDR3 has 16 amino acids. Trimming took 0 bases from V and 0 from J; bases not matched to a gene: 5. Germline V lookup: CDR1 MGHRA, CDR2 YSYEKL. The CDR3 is CASSQDLGGSSYEQYF. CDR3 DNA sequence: TGCGCCAGCAGCCAAGATCTGGGGGGGAGCTCCTACGAGCAGTACTTC.

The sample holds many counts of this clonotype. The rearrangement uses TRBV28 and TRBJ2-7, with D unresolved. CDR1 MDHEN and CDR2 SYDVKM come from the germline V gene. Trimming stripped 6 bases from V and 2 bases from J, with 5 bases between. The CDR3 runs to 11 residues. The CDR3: CASSPAYEQYF. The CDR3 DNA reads TGTGCCAGCAGCCCCGCCTACGAGCAGTACTTC.

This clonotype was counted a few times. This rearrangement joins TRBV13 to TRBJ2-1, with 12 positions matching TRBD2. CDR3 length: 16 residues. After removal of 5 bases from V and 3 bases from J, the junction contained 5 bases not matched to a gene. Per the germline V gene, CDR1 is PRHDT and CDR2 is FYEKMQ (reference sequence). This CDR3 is CASSPPSGGDYNEQFF. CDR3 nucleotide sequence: TGTGCCAGCAGCCCCCCTAGCGGGGGGGACTACAATGAGCAGTTCTTC.

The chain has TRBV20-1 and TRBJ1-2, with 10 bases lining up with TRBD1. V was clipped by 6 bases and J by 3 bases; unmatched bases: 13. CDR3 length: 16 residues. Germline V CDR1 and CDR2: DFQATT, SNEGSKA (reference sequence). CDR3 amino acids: CSAHIARDRGDYGYTF. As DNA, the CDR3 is TGCAGTGCCCATATCGCCCGGGACAGGGGTGACTATGGCTACACCTTC.

In DNA, the CDR3 is TGTGCCAGCAGCCGACAGGGAGCATTACAGCCCCAGCATTTT. Protein sequence: CASSRQGALQPQHF. The chain is built from TRBV11-2 and TRBJ1-5; 7 bases agree with TRBD1. Looked up from germline, CDR1 is SGHAT and CDR2 is FQNNGV. The V gene end was trimmed by 5 bases and the J gene end by 7 bases; junction bases not matched to a gene: 8. The CDR3 is 14 residues long.

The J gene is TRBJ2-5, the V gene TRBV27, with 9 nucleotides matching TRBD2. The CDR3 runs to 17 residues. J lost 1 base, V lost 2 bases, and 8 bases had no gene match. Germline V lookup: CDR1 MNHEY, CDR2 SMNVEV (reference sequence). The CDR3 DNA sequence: TGTGCCAGCAGTTTAGGGGTGGCGGGGGGGACCCAAGAGACCCAGTACTTC. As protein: CASSLGVAGGTQETQYF.

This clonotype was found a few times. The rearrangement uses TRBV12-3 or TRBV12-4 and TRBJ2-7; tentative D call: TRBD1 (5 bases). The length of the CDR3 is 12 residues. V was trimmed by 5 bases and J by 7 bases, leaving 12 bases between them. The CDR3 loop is CASSPWGREQYF. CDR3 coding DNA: TGTGCCAGCAGTCCTTGGGGCCGAGAGCAGTACTTC.

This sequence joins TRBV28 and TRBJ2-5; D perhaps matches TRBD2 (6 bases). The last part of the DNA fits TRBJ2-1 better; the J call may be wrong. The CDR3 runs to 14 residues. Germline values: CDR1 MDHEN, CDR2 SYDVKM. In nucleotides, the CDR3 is TGTGCCAGCAGTTTACGGGCGGGGCAAGAGACCCAGTTCTTC. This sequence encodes CASSLRAGQETQFF.